This is a list of T cell receptor beta chains from one sample in a study of low-dose radiotherapy and immunotherapy resistance in tumors. TCRdb reanalysed the reads using MiXCR and keeps one entry per CDR3 protein. The table shows tens of thousands of distinct CDR3 sequences, with over 15% occurring only once. The sample was PBMCs, taken after low-dose radiotherapy plus immunotherapy. These receptors were collected from a male donor with prostate cancer. CDR3s include the opening cysteine and the closing phenylalanine or tryptophan. A D gene is named only where the DNA matches it firmly. Clone size, where shown, is once, few, many, or a class for clones that have expanded.

-,TRBV25-1,many,TRBJ2-1,CASSRPLGEQFF,TGTGCCAGCAGCCGCCCTTTAGGGGAGCAGTTCTTC
-,TRBV24-1,many,TRBJ2-2,CATSDFPNTGELFF,TGTGCCACCAGTGATTTCCCCAACACCGGGGAGCTGTTTTTT
-,TRBV20-1,many,TRBJ2-1,CSARDLGGYNEQFF,TGCAGTGCTAGAGATCTAGGGGGCTACAATGAGCAGTTCTTC
-,TRBV4-1,many,TRBJ1-4,CASSQRQSEKLFF,TGCGCCAGCAGCCAGCGCCAAAGTGAAAAACTGTTTTTT
TRBD1,TRBV20-1,many,TRBJ2-3,CSARLTGSSTDTQYF,TGCAGTGCTAGGTTGACAGGGTCCAGCACAGATACGCAGTATTTT
-,TRBV29-1,many,TRBJ2-2,CSAWEQGNTGELFF,TGCAGCGCCTGGGAGCAGGGGAACACCGGGGAGCTGTTTTTT
-,TRBV7-2,many,TRBJ2-7,CASSFDHKGFEQYF,TGTGCCAGCAGCTTTGACCACAAAGGGTTCGAGCAGTACTTC
TRBD1,TRBV12-3/TRBV12-4,-,TRBJ1-1,CASRVTGANTEAFF,TGTGCCAGCAGAGTGACAGGGGCGAACACTGAAGCTTTCTTT
-,TRBV30,many,TRBJ1-3,CACDLTSGNTIYF,TGTGCCTGTGACCTTACCTCTGGAAACACCATATATTTT
-,TRBV5-1,many,TRBJ2-3,CASSIGQPEDTQYF,TGCGCCAGCAGCATCGGACAGCCTGAAGATACGCAGTATTTT
TRBD1,TRBV10-3,-,TRBJ2-6,CAISGQGIAGANVLTF,TGTGCCATCAGTGGACAGGGAATAGCTGGGGCCAACGTCCTGACTTTC
TRBD2,TRBV7-2,many,TRBJ2-1,CASSLIGGYNEQFF,TGTGCCAGCAGCTTAATCGGGGGGTACAATGAGCAGTTCTTC
-,TRBV20-1,many,TRBJ1-1,CSASQRTEAFF,TGCAGTGCCAGTCAGCGGACTGAAGCTTTCTTT
TRBD2,TRBV7-2,many,TRBJ2-1,CASSYRSGRASNEQFF,TGTGCCAGCAGCTACCGCAGCGGGAGGGCCAGCAATGAGCAGTTCTTC
-,TRBV4-2,many,TRBJ1-4,CASSQLTAQSVKLFF,TGTGCCAGCAGCCAATTGACGGCCCAATCGGTGAAACTGTTTTTT
-,TRBV2,many,TRBJ1-5,CASSLSAGGNQPQHF,TGTGCCAGCAGTCTTTCGGCAGGGGGCAATCAGCCCCAGCATTTT
-,TRBV2,many,TRBJ1-1,CASAKGSLNTEAFF,TGTGCCAGCGCGAAGGGTTCCCTGAACACTGAAGCTTTCTTT
-,TRBV4-3,-,TRBJ1-3,CASSQEPVSGNTIYF,TGCGCCAGCAGCCAAGAACCCGTCTCTGGAAACACCATATATTTT
-,TRBV25-1,many,TRBJ2-5,CASSDPKGLAQIQTQYF,TGTGCCAGCAGTGACCCTAAGGGACTCGCTCAAATACAGACCCAGTACTTC
-,TRBV28,-,TRBJ1-6,CASSLSRAGNSPLHF,TGTGCCAGCAGCCTGAGCCGGGCAGGGAATTCACCCCTCCACTTT
-,TRBV9,many,TRBJ2-7,CASSPPTATYEQYF,TGTGCCAGCAGCCCGCCGACGGCAACCTACGAGCAGTACTTC
-,TRBV7-2,-,TRBJ2-7,CASSPQTDYEQYF,TGTGCCAGCAGCCCCCAGACAGATTACGAGCAGTACTTC
TRBD2,TRBV3-1,many,TRBJ2-7,CASSQDPSGSKYEQYF,TGTGCCAGCAGCCAAGACCCTAGCGGGAGCAAGTACGAGCAGTACTTC
-,TRBV5-1,many,TRBJ1-5,CASRLTDDQPQHF,TGCGCCAGCAGGTTGACAGATGATCAGCCCCAGCATTTT
-,TRBV10-3,many,TRBJ2-1,CATRGGGARGWHNEQFF,TGTGCCACCAGGGGGGGTGGTGCTAGGGGGTGGCACAATGAGCAGTTCTTC
TRBD1,TRBV11-1,many,TRBJ2-1,CASSPRTGRTYNEQFF,TGTGCCAGCAGCCCACGGACAGGGAGAACCTACAATGAGCAGTTCTTC
TRBD1,TRBV4-2,many,TRBJ2-2,CASSQVDRVDGELFF,TGTGCCAGCAGCCAAGTGGACAGGGTTGACGGGGAGCTGTTTTTT
TRBD1,TRBV7-2,many,TRBJ2-7,CASSFGQAAYEQYF,TGTGCCAGCAGCTTCGGACAGGCGGCCTACGAGCAGTACTTC
-,TRBV7-3,many,TRBJ2-1,CASSSQGGAAEQFF,TGTGCCAGCAGTTCTCAGGGGGGGGCAGCTGAGCAGTTCTTC
-,TRBV28,many,TRBJ2-3,CASRLTTARTQYF,TGTGCCAGCAGGTTGACGACAGCCCGAACGCAGTATTTT
-,TRBV2,-,TRBJ1-5,CASSVREMGNQPQHF,TGTGCCAGCAGTGTCCGGGAGATGGGCAATCAGCCCCAGCATTTT
TRBD2,TRBV20-1,many,TRBJ2-3,CSARGGLAGRDTQYF,TGCAGTGCTAGGGGGGGACTAGCGGGAAGGGATACGCAGTATTTT
-,TRBV20-1,many,TRBJ2-3,CSARPLGALASTDTQYF,TGCAGTGCTAGACCCTTGGGAGCTCTAGCTTCGACAGATACGCAGTATTTT
-,TRBV11-2,many,TRBJ2-7,CASSLYSAGANSYEQYF,TGTGCCAGCAGCTTATATTCGGCAGGGGCCAACTCCTACGAGCAGTACTTC
TRBD2,TRBV5-6,few,TRBJ2-1,CASSLGSGIGEQFF,TGTGCCAGCAGCTTGGGTAGCGGGATTGGTGAGCAGTTCTTC
TRBD2,TRBV5-1,-,TRBJ2-3,CASSPAGEQSYASTDTQYF,TGCGCCAGCAGCCCGGCGGGAGAGCAGTCATACGCTAGCACAGATACGCAGTATTTT
TRBD2,TRBV6-5,many,TRBJ2-1,CASSPGLAWNEQFF,TGTGCCAGCAGTCCAGGACTAGCGTGGAATGAGCAGTTCTTC
-,TRBV29-1,many,TRBJ2-2,CSVVDTGELFF,TGCAGCGTTGTAGACACCGGGGAGCTGTTTTTT
-,TRBV12-3/TRBV12-4,many,TRBJ1-5,CASSLAQGAGPQHF,TGTGCCAGCAGTTTAGCGCAAGGTGCAGGGCCCCAGCATTTT
-,TRBV29-1,few,TRBJ1-4,CSVGLGVSNEKLFFF,-
-,TRBV3-1,many,TRBJ1-4,CASSYREEKLFF,TGTGCCAGCAGTTACAGGGAGGAAAAACTGTTTTTT
-,TRBV27,many,TRBJ1-2,CASSLLPGSYGYTF,TGTGCCAGCAGTTTACTTCCGGGCTCCTATGGCTACACCTTC
-,TRBV7-9,-,TRBJ2-1,CASSLVVGDYNEQFF,TGTGCCAGCAGCTTAGTTGTGGGGGACTACAATGAGCAGTTCTTC
-,TRBV19,many,TRBJ2-3,CASSKLGAQTDTQYF,TGTGCCAGTAGTAAGCTGGGGGCGCAAACAGATACGCAGTATTTT
TRBD1,TRBV19,many,TRBJ2-1,CASNKQGSGEQFF,TGTGCCAGTAACAAACAGGGGTCAGGTGAGCAGTTCTTC
-,TRBV7-9,many,TRBJ2-1,CASPVPVNEQFF,TGTGCCAGCCCCGTTCCGGTCAATGAGCAGTTCTTC
TRBD1,TRBV5-1,few,TRBJ1-2,CASSLEWSGDRYYTF,TGCGCCAGCAGCTTGGAATGGTCGGGGGACAGGTACTACACCTTC